This entry lists 9 T cell receptor beta chains sequenced from one sample in a study of cytomegalovirus exposure and HLA in healthy donors. The PCR employed 60 Vbeta primers together with 13 Jbeta primers. TCRdb's table, derived via immunoSEQ multiplex PCR, lists solely in-frame clones and lacks some. Of approximately 170,000 clones listed, about 75% are singletons. Sequencing was performed on PBMCs. The receptors shown here come from a male donor in good health and CMV-seronegative.

This clone was recorded once. The V and J genes are TRBV10-3 and TRBJ2-5, with TRBD1 matching 9 bases. This CDR3 region has 15 residues. Germline CDR1 and CDR2: ENHRY and SYGVKD. The trim removed 5 bases at V and 0 bases at J, leaving 4 bases unmatched. This CDR3 reads CAISSWDRDQETQYF. The DNA of the CDR3 is TGTGCCATCAGTAGTTGGGACAGGGACCAAGAGACCCAGTACTTC.

The genes are TRBV18 and TRBJ2-7, with 7 bases that match TRBD1. The CDR3 runs 15 residues. Germline loops: CDR1 KGHSH, CDR2 LQKENI. With 2 bases clipped from V and 0 bases from J, the junction kept 4 bases outside the gene matches. The CDR3 loop is CASSPVGQSSYEQYF. The CDR3 nucleotides are TGTGCCAGCTCACCAGTGGGACAGAGCTCCTACGAGCAGTACTTC.

This clone appeared a single time. The chain recombines TRBV4-3 with TRBJ1-2; 7 bases match TRBD1. The CDR3 spans 16 residues. Trimming took 4 bases from V and 3 from J; bases not matched to a gene: 11. Looked up from germline, CDR1 is LGHNA and CDR2 is YSLEER. CDR3 DNA sequence: TGCGCCAGCAGCCCCCTGGGGGACAGCTCTCACTATGGCTACACCTTC. Translated, it gives CASSPLGDSSHYGYTF.

This clone was counted only a few times. The gene calls are TRBV9 and TRBJ1-4, with 9 bases matching TRBD1. The V segment lost 4 bases and the J segment 7 bases; nucleotides outside the gene matches: 11. This CDR3 region has 16 residues. Germline V gene lookup returns CDR1 SGDLS and CDR2 YYNGEE. The CDR3, as DNA: TGTGCCAGCAGCCCTCGGGACAGGGACGAGGGTGAAAAACTGTTTTTT. The encoded protein is CASSPRDRDEGEKLFF.

The chain uses TRBV14 and TRBJ2-1; D is unclear. CDR1 is SGHDN and CDR2 is FVKESK in the germline V gene. Trimming left V 1 base short and J 6 bases short, with 13 bases between. The CDR3 contains 15 residues. The DNA for the CDR3 is TGTGCCAGCAGCCAAGGCGGTGTAGACCTCAATGAGCAGTTCTTC. Translating gives CASSQGGVDLNEQFF.

This clone was picked up a small number of times. The gene calls are TRBV6-4 and TRBJ2-2, with D maybe TRBD1 (5 bases). V was shortened by 2 bases and J by 4 bases, with 8 bases between the two germline ends. This CDR3 contains 14 residues. The V gene's germline CDR1 is MRHNA and CDR2 SNTAGT. The CDR3 DNA reads TGTGCCAGCAGTGACATTAGGGGCACCGGGGAGCTGTTTTTT. Residues: CASSDIRGTGELFF.

The chain links TRBV9 to TRBJ2-2, with a possible D match to TRBD2 (6 bases). The V end was cut by 0 bases, the J end by 2 bases, with 11 bases between. The germline gives CDR1 SGDLS, CDR2 YYNGEE. This CDR3 has 16 amino acids. CDR3 DNA sequence: TGTGCCAGCAGCGTAGTGGAGGGGTCTAACACCGGGGAGCTGTTTTTT. This sequence encodes CASSVVEGSNTGELFF.

CDR3 region: CASGPPACRDIYSYNEQFF. In DNA form, the CDR3 reads TGTGCTAGTGGTCCCCCTGCATGCCGGGACATCTATTCCTACAATGAGCAGTTCTTC. V and J are TRBV12-5 and TRBJ2-1, with D maybe TRBD1 (6 bases). Germline CDR1 and CDR2: LGHNT and FRNRAP. The CDR3 spans 19 residues. V lost 5 bases, J lost 1 base, and 24 bases lay in between.

The genes are TRBV2 and TRBJ1-2, with 7 bases fitting TRBD1. V dropped 7 bases and J dropped 2; count of bases not matched to a gene: 25. The length of the CDR3 is 20 residues. CDR1 and CDR2 from the germline V gene are SNHLY and FYNNEI. CDR3 sequence: CASKGTTRTGGFGTNYGYTF. CDR3 nucleotide sequence: TGTGCCAGCAAGGGGACCACTCGGACAGGAGGATTTGGGACCAACTATGGCTACACCTTC.